A selection of T cell receptor beta chains follows, all from one sample in a study of human T cells and chemical hapten exposure. TCRdb passed the RACE reads through MiXCR, listing each CDR3 protein once. The sample contains about 50,000 distinct CDR3 sequences, about 10% of which appear only once. Sequencing was performed on whole blood, taken in connection with sensitization to the hapten diphenylcyclopropenone (DPC). The receptors shown here come from a woman in her 50s with alopecia areata. Some clones in this sample may be carry-over from other donors' samples. CDR3s include the opening cysteine and the closing phenylalanine or tryptophan. The D gene is left open where the match is weak. Size tells how often a clone was seen (once, few, many) or the class of an expanded clone, and some rows leave it out.

v_call: TRBV7-9; d_call: .; clone_size: .; j_call: TRBJ1-5; cdr3_aa: CASSSTYSNQPQHF; cdr3_nt: TGTGCCAGCAGCTCGACATATAGCAATCAGCCCCAGCATTTT
v_call: TRBV5-5; d_call: .; clone_size: many; j_call: TRBJ2-5; cdr3_aa: CASSSGNSLPETQYF; cdr3_nt: TGTGCCAGCAGCTCTGGGAACAGTCTCCCGGAGACCCAGTACTTC
v_call: TRBV6-5; d_call: .; clone_size: many; j_call: TRBJ2-3; cdr3_aa: CASRRLSGDTQYF; cdr3_nt: TGTGCCAGCAGACGACTTTCAGGAGATACGCAGTATTTT
v_call: TRBV11-3; d_call: .; clone_size: few; j_call: TRBJ2-7; cdr3_aa: CASSLRGEYEQYF; cdr3_nt: TGTGCCAGCAGCTTAAGGGGCGAGTACGAGCAGTACTTC
v_call: TRBV4-1; d_call: .; clone_size: .; j_call: TRBJ1-2; cdr3_aa: CASSLSGDAVYGYTF; cdr3_nt: TGCGCCAGCAGCCTAAGTGGGGACGCAGTCTATGGCTACACCTTC
v_call: TRBV28; d_call: TRBD2; clone_size: few; j_call: TRBJ2-3; cdr3_aa: CASRESGGRTDTQYF; cdr3_nt: TGTGCCAGCAGAGAAAGCGGGGGCCGCACAGATACGCAGTATTTT
v_call: TRBV28; d_call: .; clone_size: .; j_call: TRBJ2-7; cdr3_aa: CASSFLGRAPYEQYF; cdr3_nt: TGTGCCAGCAGTTTCCTGGGCAGGGCCCCCTACGAGCAGTACTTC
v_call: TRBV4-2; d_call: .; clone_size: .; j_call: TRBJ2-7; cdr3_aa: CASSRTDYEQYF; cdr3_nt: TGTGCCAGCAGCCGGACAGACTACGAGCAGTACTTC
v_call: TRBV18; d_call: .; clone_size: .; j_call: TRBJ1-3; cdr3_aa: CASSPTGTEPTIYF; cdr3_nt: TGTGCCAGCTCACCAACGGGAACGGAACCCACCATATATTTT
v_call: TRBV12-3/TRBV12-4; d_call: .; clone_size: .; j_call: TRBJ2-6; cdr3_aa: CASSFVPPTSGANVLTF; cdr3_nt: TGTGCCAGCAGTTTTGTACCCCCTACCTCTGGGGCCAACGTCCTGACTTTC
v_call: TRBV11-2; d_call: .; clone_size: many; j_call: TRBJ2-1; cdr3_aa: CASRPLNNEQFF; cdr3_nt: TGTGCCAGCAGGCCGCTAAACAATGAGCAGTTCTTC
v_call: TRBV29-1; d_call: .; clone_size: .; j_call: TRBJ2-1; cdr3_aa: CSVAVQSEQFF; cdr3_nt: TGCAGCGTTGCAGTTCAGAGTGAGCAGTTCTTC
v_call: TRBV4-2; d_call: .; clone_size: .; j_call: TRBJ1-3; cdr3_aa: CASSLRSPGSGNTIYF; cdr3_nt: TGTGCCAGCAGCCTACGGTCCCCCGGCTCTGGAAACACCATATATTTT
v_call: TRBV12-3/TRBV12-4; d_call: TRBD1; clone_size: few; j_call: TRBJ2-7; cdr3_aa: CASSDRGPYEQYF; cdr3_nt: TGTGCCAGCAGTGACAGGGGGCCCTACGAGCAGTACTTC
v_call: TRBV11-2; d_call: .; clone_size: many; j_call: TRBJ1-2; cdr3_aa: CASSFAAHSSNNYGYTF; cdr3_nt: TGTGCCAGCAGCTTCGCCGCCCACAGCTCCAATAACTATGGCTACACCTTC
v_call: TRBV21-1; d_call: .; clone_size: .; j_call: TRBJ1-6; cdr3_aa: CASSKNPRTGARSPLHF; cdr3_nt: TGTGCCAGCAGCAAGAACCCGCGGACAGGGGCAAGATCACCCCTCCACTTT
v_call: TRBV10-3; d_call: TRBD2; clone_size: .; j_call: TRBJ2-1; cdr3_aa: CAISGAGGEQFF; cdr3_nt: TGTGCCATCAGTGGAGCGGGGGGCGAGCAGTTCTTC
v_call: TRBV10-1; d_call: .; clone_size: few; j_call: TRBJ2-3; cdr3_aa: CASSPGVAADTQYF; cdr3_nt: TGCGCCAGCAGTCCCGGCGTTGCGGCAGATACGCAGTATTTT
v_call: TRBV4-3; d_call: TRBD1; clone_size: few; j_call: TRBJ1-1; cdr3_aa: CASSQGATGVNTEAFF; cdr3_nt: TGCGCCAGCAGCCAGGGGGCTACAGGGGTTAACACTGAAGCTTTCTTT
v_call: TRBV6-1; d_call: TRBD1; clone_size: .; j_call: TRBJ1-2; cdr3_aa: CAGGTAATYGYTF; cdr3_nt: TGTGCCGGGGGGACAGCGGCCACCTATGGCTACACCTTC
v_call: TRBV7-2; d_call: .; clone_size: many; j_call: TRBJ1-1; cdr3_aa: CASSLGANTEAFF; cdr3_nt: TGTGCCAGCAGCTTAGGGGCGAACACTGAAGCTTTCTTT
v_call: TRBV6-5; d_call: .; clone_size: .; j_call: TRBJ2-5; cdr3_aa: CASSLYSQETQYF; cdr3_nt: TGTGCCAGCAGTCTGTACAGCCAAGAGACCCAGTACTTC
v_call: TRBV12-3/TRBV12-4; d_call: TRBD1; clone_size: many; j_call: TRBJ1-2; cdr3_aa: CASSLLSRGEGYTF; cdr3_nt: TGTGCCAGCAGTTTATTGTCCAGGGGGGAAGGCTACACCTTC
v_call: TRBV11-2; d_call: .; clone_size: few; j_call: TRBJ2-7; cdr3_aa: CASSFPRREQYF; cdr3_nt: TGTGCCAGCAGCTTCCCAAGGCGGGAGCAGTACTTC
v_call: TRBV11-2; d_call: .; clone_size: many; j_call: TRBJ2-5; cdr3_aa: CASSLSPEETQYF; cdr3_nt: TGTGCCAGCAGCTTGAGTCCGGAAGAGACCCAGTACTTC
v_call: TRBV14; d_call: TRBD2; clone_size: .; j_call: TRBJ2-7; cdr3_aa: CASSPQVGLAGGGNYEQYF; cdr3_nt: TGTGCCAGCAGCCCCCAAGTTGGACTAGCGGGAGGAGGGAACTACGAGCAGTACTTC
v_call: TRBV6-2/TRBV6-3; d_call: TRBD1; clone_size: many; j_call: TRBJ1-4; cdr3_aa: CASSSAGTGVANEKLFF; cdr3_nt: TGTGCCAGCAGTTCCGCCGGGACAGGGGTTGCTAATGAAAAACTGTTTTTT
v_call: TRBV7-6; d_call: .; clone_size: .; j_call: TRBJ2-2; cdr3_aa: CASSLARDTGELFF; cdr3_nt: TGTGCCAGCAGCTTAGCGCGGGACACCGGGGAGCTGTTTTTT